This section outlines one TCR beta chain sequence together with its context. CDR1 is KGHSH, CDR2 LQKENI, per germline. The ends were cut back, 4 bases at V and 6 bases at J, with 12 bases in the middle. CDR3 size: 13 residues. The assay was immunoSEQ multiplex PCR, and TCRdb's table has in-frame clones only and misses some. The repertoire holds approximately 97,000 clones, over 75% seen once, with just over 0.75% in the top ten. These data belong to a study of T cell changes during pregnancy in multiple sclerosis. The chain couples TRBV18 to TRBJ1-2; perhaps TRBD1 as D (6 bases). The source of this sequence is a female donor in good health, enrolled as a control in a pregnancy study. This material consisted of peripheral blood, taken in the second trimester of pregnancy. This chain's CDR3 is CASSRYREDGYTF. The DNA for the CDR3 is TGTGCCAGCTCACGCTACAGGGAAGATGGCTACACCTTC.